A selection of T cell receptor beta chains follows, all from one sample in a study of cytomegalovirus exposure and HLA in healthy donors. The table came from immunoSEQ multiplex PCR; TCRdb's copy has only in-frame clones and leaves some out. Altogether 260,000 or so clones are present, about 86% being singletons, with the ten largest covering about 3%. The source material was PBMCs. The receptors here all came from a man aged 18-30 years in good health and CMV-seronegative. Each CDR3 is given with its conserved first and last residue.

J: TRBJ1-6; V: TRBV18; CDR3: CASSQNQGNNSPLHF
J: TRBJ2-7; V: TRBV5-4; CDR3: CASSLSSGGVYEQYF
J: TRBJ1-6; V: TRBV19; CDR3: CASTEGSSYNSPLHF
J: TRBJ1-5; V: TRBV4-3; CDR3: CASSQVFGSRPQHF
J: TRBJ2-7; V: TRBV11-2; CDR3: CASSSNRGGGEQYF
J: TRBJ2-4; V: TRBV6-1; CDR3: CASSEARGGIQYF
J: TRBJ2-3; V: TRBV4-3; CDR3: CASSQLYNSRTDTQYF
J: TRBJ1-2; V: TRBV4-3; CDR3: CASSQGETGFFDGYTF
J: TRBJ2-7; V: TRBV30; CDR3: CACQGRDYLYEQYF
J: TRBJ1-2; V: TRBV6-5; CDR3: CASSSLGGDGYTF
J: TRBJ2-5; V: TRBV18; CDR3: CASSRVGETQYF
J: TRBJ2-5; V: TRBV4-3; CDR3: CASSQDYMGGQYF
J: TRBJ2-2; V: TRBV4-3; CDR3: CASRDWTNTGELFF
J: TRBJ1-5; V: TRBV12-1; CDR3: CASSSRVSNSNQPQHF
J: TRBJ2-2; V: TRBV28; CDR3: CASSSGSAGELFF
J: TRBJ1-4; V: TRBV20-1; CDR3: CRGATNEKLFF
J: TRBJ2-1; V: TRBV27; CDR3: CASSLGLHENEQFF
J: TRBJ2-1; V: TRBV27; CDR3: CASSLGGPVAGVVSYNEQFF
J: TRBJ2-7; V: TRBV6-5; CDR3: CASSYSEGALYEQYF
J: TRBJ2-3; V: TRBV5-1; CDR3: CASSWTSGSGFSTDTQYF
J: TRBJ1-4; V: TRBV4-1; CDR3: CASSQLGGGAGGEKLFF
J: TRBJ2-7; V: TRBV29-1; CDR3: CSVDGRNYEQYF
J: TRBJ2-7; V: TRBV4-3; CDR3: CASSQETRGNYEQYF
J: TRBJ1-2; V: TRBV19; CDR3: CASSRIKPGQSNGYTF
J: TRBJ2-7; V: TRBV10-3; CDR3: CAIKRQGAVDEQYF
J: TRBJ1-2; V: TRBV6-1; CDR3: CASSETGSYTF
J: TRBJ2-7; V: TRBV7-9; CDR3: CASSPPPGQGNEQYF
J: TRBJ1-4; V: TRBV7-9; CDR3: CASSLGGQGEKLFF
J: TRBJ2-1; V: TRBV6-1; CDR3: CASSEPAGNEQFF
J: TRBJ2-7; V: TRBV6-5; CDR3: CASSDALGEQYF
J: TRBJ2-5; V: TRBV2; CDR3: CASNWAGEETQYF
J: TRBJ1-2; V: TRBV2; CDR3: CASRTLQGGLANYGYTF
J: TRBJ1-2; V: TRBV2; CDR3: CASTTDRGANYGYTF
J: TRBJ1-1; V: TRBV6-5; CDR3: CASQQYMNTEAFF
J: TRBJ2-7; V: TRBV7-2; CDR3: CASSRLAGPSYEQYF
J: TRBJ2-1; V: TRBV10-3; CDR3: CAALAGGRNEQFF
J: TRBJ2-7; V: TRBV7-8; CDR3: CASSLANSYYEQYF
J: TRBJ2-2; V: TRBV7-9; CDR3: CASSQDRFTGELFF
J: TRBJ2-5; V: TRBV4-2; CDR3: CASRTSGEIETQYF
J: TRBJ2-7; V: TRBV5-1; CDR3: CASSSPQGIEQYF
J: TRBJ2-7; V: TRBV5-4; CDR3: CASSFSDEQYF
J: TRBJ1-1; V: TRBV19; CDR3: CASGARTAAFF
J: TRBJ2-3; V: TRBV4-3; CDR3: CASSQDGLEADTQYF